A selection of T cell receptor beta chains follows, all from one sample in a study of blood T cell repertoires in COVID-19. TCRdb's copy holds only in-frame clones and misses some; the assay was immunoSEQ multiplex PCR. The sample lists 200,000 to 250,000 clones; about 83% were seen once. Sequencing was done on a sample of peripheral blood. The receptor source for this set is a woman between 45 and 65 years old with active or convalescent COVID-19. Each CDR3 is given with its conserved first and last residue. The D gene is left open where the match is weak. The size field is filled for only some rows; it gives once, few, many or a size class.

TRBV6-5	TRBJ2-1	TRBD1	once	TGTGCCAGCAACCCGGGACAGGGCGGCAATGAGCAGTTCTTC	CASNPGQGGNEQFF
TRBV10-3	TRBJ2-1	TRBD2	-	TGTGCCATCAGTCGACTAGCGGGAAACAATGAGCAGTTCTTC	CAISRLAGNNEQFF
TRBV2	TRBJ1-5	-	-	TGTGCCAGCAGTTCTAGACCGGAGGGTCAGCCCCAGCATTTT	CASSSRPEGQPQHF
TRBV29-1	TRBJ1-1	-	-	TGCAGCGTGGAAACAGGGAACACTGAAGCTTTCTTT	CSVETGNTEAFF
TRBV12-2	TRBJ2-1	-	-	TGTGCAAGTCGCCTAAGACGGAGTAGGTTGACCAATGAGCAGTTCTTC	CASRLRRSRLTNEQFF
TRBV23-1	TRBJ1-1	TRBD1	few	TGCGCCAGCAGTCCGCCGGGACAGGGGAACATGAACACTGAAGCTTTCTTT	CASSPPGQGNMNTEAFF
TRBV2	TRBJ1-5	-	once	TGTGCCAGCAGTGACGGGACACCTAATCAGCCCCAGCATTTT	CASSDGTPNQPQHF
TRBV28	TRBJ1-2	TRBD1	-	TGTGCCAGCAGCTCCCACGGGACAGGGCTCTATGGCTACACCTTC	CASSSHGTGLYGYTF
TRBV28	TRBJ2-1	TRBD2	-	TGTGCCTCCGTGGGGACTAGCGGGGGTATTGGGTTCTTC	CASVGTSGGIGFF
TRBV29-1	TRBJ1-2	-	-	TGCAGCGTTGGACTTTCCCCCGGGACTCCCAAAATCCTCAATGGCTACACCTTC	CSVGLSPGTPKILNGYTF
TRBV30	TRBJ1-6	-	-	TGTGCCTGGGGTGCTGTCAGGGGTTCACCCCTCCACTTT	CAWGAVRGSPLHF
TRBV24-1	TRBJ2-1	TRBD2	once	TGTGCCACCAGTGATGAGGGACTAGCGGGACCCAATGAGCAGTTCTTC	CATSDEGLAGPNEQFF
TRBV5-5	TRBJ2-1	TRBD2	once	TGTGCCAGCAGCTTGCGGTTGGGCGGGAGTGTGGTGTCCTACAATGAGCAGTTCTTC	CASSLRLGGSVVSYNEQFF
TRBV19	TRBJ2-2	TRBD1	-	TGTGCCAGTAGTATAGGTTTGGGACAGGGAGGAACCGGGGAGCTGTTTTTT	CASSIGLGQGGTGELFF
TRBV2	TRBJ1-2	TRBD1	-	TGTGCCAGCAGAATCCATAAAGGAGGGATTGGACAGGGCGGTGGCTACACCTTC	CASRIHKGGIGQGGGYTF
TRBV6-5	TRBJ1-4	-	-	TGTGCCAGCAGTTTGGCGGGGTCTAATGAAAAACTGTTTTTT	CASSLAGSNEKLFF
TRBV12-3/TRBV12-4	TRBJ1-1	-	-	TGTGCCAGCAGCCCTTTGGAGGGAGCTTTCTTT	CASSPLEGAFF
TRBV2	TRBJ1-6	-	-	TGTGCCAGCAGTGCGGGGGACTACGAAGGGCTCCACTTT	CASSAGDYEGLHF
TRBV5-1	TRBJ1-4	-	-	TGCGCCAGCAGCTTGGGGCTTGGGAGAACTAATGAAAAACTGTTTTTT	CASSLGLGRTNEKLFF
TRBV28	TRBJ1-5	-	-	TGTGCCAGCAGGGGCTACCATCAGCCCCAGCATTTT	CASRGYHQPQHF
TRBV6-1	TRBJ2-1	-	-	TGTGCCAGCAGTGAATCCCGACTAGGAAGGAATGAGCAGTTCTTC	CASSESRLGRNEQFF
TRBV12-3/TRBV12-4	TRBJ1-2	TRBD1	few	TGTGCCAGCAGTTCGGGACAGGTTCCTGGCTACACCTTC	CASSSGQVPGYTF
TRBV6-5	TRBJ1-1	-	once	TGTGCCAGCAGGCGAAACACTGAAGCTTTCTTT	CASRRNTEAFF
TRBV28	TRBJ1-5	TRBD1	once	TGTGCCAGCATCCGGCAGGGGGGCCAGCCCCAGCATTTT	CASIRQGGQPQHF
TRBV7-9	TRBJ1-3	TRBD1	-	TGTGCCAGCAGCTTAGGGCTCGTGACAGGGGAACGAAACACCATATATTTT	CASSLGLVTGERNTIYF
TRBV28	TRBJ2-2	-	once	TGTGCCAGCAGTCTTTATGGGGAGCTGTTTTTT	CASSLYGELFF
TRBV20-1	TRBJ1-6	-	-	TGCAGTGCTAGAGGGGCCTATGCCCTCCACTTT	CSARGAYALHF
TRBV6-1	TRBJ1-2	-	once	TGTGCCAGCAGTGCCACGGACAGCAGTGGCTACACCTTC	CASSATDSSGYTF
TRBV20-1	TRBJ2-3	-	once	TGCAGTGCTCGTGGCGGGGGCACAGATACGCAGTATTTT	CSARGGGTDTQYF
TRBV7-6	TRBJ1-1	-	-	TGTGCCAGCAGCTTAGTCCCGGGGGTGAACACTGAAGCTTTCTTT	CASSLVPGVNTEAFF
TRBV2	TRBJ1-5	-	-	TGTGCCAGCATGGAGGAACCGCGTCAGCCCCAGCATTTT	CASMEEPRQPQHF
TRBV28	TRBJ2-1	-	-	TGTGCCAGCAGTTCGGAGGGGAATGAGCAGTTCTTC	CASSSEGNEQFF
TRBV5-1	TRBJ2-5	-	-	TGCGCCAGCAGCTTGGAACCAGAAAGAGAGACCCAGTACTTC	CASSLEPERETQYF
TRBV24-1	TRBJ2-4	TRBD2	-	TGTGCCACCAGTGACCCTGGGAGCGGGACGGCGGGGGACATTCAGTACTTC	CATSDPGSGTAGDIQYF
TRBV5-1	TRBJ1-2	TRBD1	-	TGCGCCAGCAGCGACCGGGGCTTAAGGACAGGGAGTAACTATGGCTACACCTTC	CASSDRGLRTGSNYGYTF
TRBV3-1/TRBV3-2	TRBJ2-7	-	-	TGTGCCAGCAGCCCTGGCGGCTACGAGCAGTACTTC	CASSPGGYEQYF
TRBV28	TRBJ1-2	-	-	TGTGCCACCGAGACCAGGGTAAACCATGGCTACACCTTC	CATETRVNHGYTF
TRBV2	TRBJ1-1	-	-	TGTGCCAGCAGTGTGGAGGCAGCCTCGACCACTGAAGCTTTCTTT	CASSVEAASTTEAFF
TRBV5-1	TRBJ2-4	-	once	TGCGCCAGCAGCTTGGCTCCAGGGAAGGAAAACATTCAGTACTTC	CASSLAPGKENIQYF
TRBV4-1	TRBJ2-1	-	-	TGCGCCAGCAGTCCGGGACAAGACTACAATGAGCAGTTCTTC	CASSPGQDYNEQFF
TRBV28	TRBJ1-6	TRBD1	-	TGTGCCAGCAGTTTCGCGACAGGGAATAATTCACCCCTCCACTTT	CASSFATGNNSPLHF
TRBV24-1	TRBJ2-3	-	-	TGTGCCACCAGTGATCCAGGGAAAACAGATACGCAGTATTTT	CATSDPGKTDTQYF
TRBV19	TRBJ2-3	-	-	TGTGCCAGTAGCCCAAGAGGGTCGCTAGGGGATACGCAGTATTTT	CASSPRGSLGDTQYF
TRBV14	TRBJ2-4	-	-	TGTGCCAGCAGCCAAGCTCCAGGGCACCAAAACATTCAGTACTTC	CASSQAPGHQNIQYF
TRBV5-1	TRBJ1-2	TRBD1	-	TGCGCCAGCAGCTTGGAGCCGGGACAGGGGAACACCTTC	CASSLEPGQGNTF
TRBV4-1	TRBJ1-3	-	-	TGCGCCAGCAGCTACCAGGGGAACTCTGGAAACACCATATATTTT	CASSYQGNSGNTIYF
TRBV18	TRBJ2-1	TRBD1	once	TGTGCCAGCTCCGGACAGGGGGCTAGAAATGAGCAGTTCTTC	CASSGQGARNEQFF
TRBV19	TRBJ2-1	-	-	TGTGCCAGTGGTACAGGGCAGCTCTACAATGAGCAGTTCTTC	CASGTGQLYNEQFF